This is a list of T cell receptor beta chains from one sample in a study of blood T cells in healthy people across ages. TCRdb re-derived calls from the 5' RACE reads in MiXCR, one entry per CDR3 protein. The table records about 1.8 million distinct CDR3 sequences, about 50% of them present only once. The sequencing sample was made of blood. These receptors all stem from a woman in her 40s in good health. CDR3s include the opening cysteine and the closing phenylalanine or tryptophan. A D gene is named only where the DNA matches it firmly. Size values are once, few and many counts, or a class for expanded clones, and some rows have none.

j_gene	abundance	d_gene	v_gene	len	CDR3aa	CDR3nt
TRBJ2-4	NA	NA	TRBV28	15	CASTQGGVAKNIQYF	TGTGCCAGCACCCAAGGGGGGGTAGCCAAAAACATTCAGTACTTC
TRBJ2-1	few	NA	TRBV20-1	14	CSARVTSSYNEQFF	TGCAGTGCTAGAGTAACTAGCTCCTACAATGAGCAGTTCTTC
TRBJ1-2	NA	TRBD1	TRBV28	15	CASSSPRGREYGYTF	TGTGCTAGCAGTTCCCCCAGGGGGCGCGAGTATGGCTACACCTTC
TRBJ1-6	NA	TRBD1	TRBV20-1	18	CSADNPRQGGGSNSPLHF	TGCAGTGCTGACAACCCGAGACAGGGCGGGGGAAGTAATTCACCCCTCCACTTT
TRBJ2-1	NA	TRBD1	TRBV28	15	CASAGGSNPYNERFF	TGTGCCAGCGCAGGGGGCTCAAACCCCTACAATGAGCGGTTCTTC
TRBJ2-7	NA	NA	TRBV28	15	CASSSPGTVNYEQYF	TGTGCCAGCAGTTCCCCCGGGACGGTAAACTACGAGCAGTACTTC
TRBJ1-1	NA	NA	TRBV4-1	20	CASSHVLHREPSPMNTEAFF	TGCGCCAGCAGCCACGTACTCCACAGGGAGCCGAGCCCGATGAACACTGAAGCTTTCTTT
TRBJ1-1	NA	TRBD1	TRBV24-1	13	CATRDRTNTEAFF	TGTGCCACCAGGGACAGGACGAACACTGAAGCTTTCTTT
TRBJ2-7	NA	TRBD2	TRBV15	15	CATSTGTSGSYEQYF	TGTGCCACCAGCACCGGGACTAGCGGCTCCTACGAGCAGTACTTC
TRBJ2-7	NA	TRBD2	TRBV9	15	CASSSRTSEPYEQYF	TGTGCCAGCAGCTCAAGGACTAGCGAACCCTACGAGCAGTACTTC
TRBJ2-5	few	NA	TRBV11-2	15	CASSLVSLYQETQYF	TGTGCCAGCAGCTTAGTTTCACTGTACCAAGAGACCCAGTACTTC
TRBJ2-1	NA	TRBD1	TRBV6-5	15	CASSFNRGLSNEQFF	TGTGCCAGCAGTTTTAACAGGGGGTTAAGCAATGAGCAGTTCTTC
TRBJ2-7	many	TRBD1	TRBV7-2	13	CASSSDRGYEQYF	TGCGCCAGCAGCTCGGACAGGGGCTACGAGCAGTACTTC
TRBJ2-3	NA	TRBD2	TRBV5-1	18	CASSPRGTSGGQADTQYF	TGCGCCAGCAGCCCTAGGGGGACCAGCGGGGGGCAAGCAGATACGCAGTATTTT
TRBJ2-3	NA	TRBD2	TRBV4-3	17	CASSQDPGGALTDTQYF	TGCGCCAGCAGCCAAGATCCCGGGGGGGCCTTGACAGATACGCAGTATTTT
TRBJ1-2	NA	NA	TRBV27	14	CASSRDLLGYGYTF	TGTGCCAGCAGCCGGGACCTCCTGGGTTATGGCTACACCTTC
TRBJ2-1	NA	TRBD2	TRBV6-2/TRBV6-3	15	CASRPSGGAWNEQFF	TGTGCCAGCAGACCAAGCGGGGGGGCCTGGAATGAGCAGTTCTTC
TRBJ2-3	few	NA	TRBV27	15	CASSSYIGGTDTQYF	TGTGCCAGCAGTTCCTATATCGGCGGCACAGATACGCAGTATTTT
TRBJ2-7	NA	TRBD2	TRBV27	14	CASSFGEGHYEQYF	TGTGCCAGCAGTTTCGGGGAGGGGCATTACGAGCAGTACTTC
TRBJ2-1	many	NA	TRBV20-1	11	CSARVTSERFF	TGCAGTGCTAGAGTCACGAGCGAGCGGTTCTTC
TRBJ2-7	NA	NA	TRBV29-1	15	CSVESIEGGAYEQYF	TGCAGCGTTGAAAGTATCGAGGGGGGCGCCTACGAGCAGTACTTC
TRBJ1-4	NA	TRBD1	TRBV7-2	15	CACSTDRSSNEKLFF	TGTGCCTGCAGCACGGACAGGAGTTCTAATGAAAAACTGTTTTTT
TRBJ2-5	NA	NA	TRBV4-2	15	CASSQDAGDLETQYF	TGTGCCAGCAGCCAAGATGCGGGCGACCTAGAGACCCAGTACTTC
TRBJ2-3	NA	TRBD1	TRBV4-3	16	CASSQGAGGGIDTQYF	TGCGCCAGCAGCCAAGGGGCAGGGGGCGGCATAGATACGCAGTATTTT
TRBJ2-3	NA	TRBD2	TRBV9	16	CASSPTGSGGTDTQYF	TGTGCCAGCAGCCCCACCGGGAGCGGGGGAACAGATACGCAGTATTTT
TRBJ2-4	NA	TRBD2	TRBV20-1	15	CSARETASGKNIQYF	TGCAGTGCTAGAGAGACGGCTAGCGGAAAAAACATTCAGTACTTC
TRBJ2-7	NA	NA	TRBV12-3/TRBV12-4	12	CAECGPTYEQYF	TGTGCCGAGTGCGGCCCCACCTACGAGCAGTACTTC
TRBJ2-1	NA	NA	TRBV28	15	CASSQPGRRYNEQFF	TGTGCCAGCAGTCAGCCCGGGCGGCGGTACAATGAGCAGTTCTTC
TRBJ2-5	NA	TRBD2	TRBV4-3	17	CASSQDPSGGGLETQYF	TGCGCCAGCAGCCAAGATCCTAGCGGGGGGGGTCTGGAGACCCAGTACTTC
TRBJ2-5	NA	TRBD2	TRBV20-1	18	CSASFPGLAGGGQETQYF	TGCAGTGCTAGTTTCCCGGGACTAGCGGGGGGAGGCCAAGAGACCCAGTACTTC
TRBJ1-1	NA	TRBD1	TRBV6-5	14	CASSSTGTGGRAFF	TGTGCCAGCAGCTCGACCGGGACAGGGGGACGTGCTTTCTTT
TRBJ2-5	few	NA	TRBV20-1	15	CSARIGGRAQETQYF	TGCAGTGCTAGAATCGGGGGGCGCGCCCAAGAGACCCAGTACTTC
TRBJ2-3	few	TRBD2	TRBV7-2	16	CASSLDNAGGTDTQYF	TGTGCCAGCAGCTTAGATAACGCGGGGGGAACAGATACGCAGTATTTT
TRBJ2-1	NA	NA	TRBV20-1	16	CSARQPPHRDYNEQFF	TGCAGTGCTAGACAGCCTCCACACAGGGATTACAATGAGCAGTTCTTC
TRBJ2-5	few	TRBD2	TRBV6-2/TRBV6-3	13	CASSGRGGETQYF	TGTGCCAGCAGTGGGAGGGGCGGAGAGACCCAGTACTTC
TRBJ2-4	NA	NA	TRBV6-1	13	CASSPRGRDIQYF	TGTGCCAGCAGTCCAAGAGGCAGGGACATTCAGTACTTC
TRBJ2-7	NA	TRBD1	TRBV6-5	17	CASSYAGTGKSRDEQYF	TGTGCCAGCAGTTACGCAGGGACAGGCAAGAGTAGGGACGAGCAGTACTTC
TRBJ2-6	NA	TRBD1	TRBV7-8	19	CASSLGTGPLPSGANVLTF	TGTGCCAGCAGCTTAGGGACAGGGCCCCTTCCCTCTGGGGCCAACGTCCTGACTTTC
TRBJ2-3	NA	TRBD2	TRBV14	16	CASSRSGGKNTDTQYF	TGTGCCAGCAGCAGGAGCGGGGGGAAGAACACAGATACGCAGTATTTT
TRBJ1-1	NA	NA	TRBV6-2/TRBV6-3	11	CASSYLRVAFF	TGTGCCAGCAGTTACTTGCGAGTGGCTTTCTTT
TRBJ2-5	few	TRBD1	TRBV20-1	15	CSARDYLQGEETQYF	TGCAGTGCTAGAGATTACCTACAGGGGGAAGAGACCCAGTACTTC
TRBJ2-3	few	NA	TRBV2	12	CARSIVADTQYF	TGTGCCAGATCTATTGTTGCGGATACGCAGTATTTT
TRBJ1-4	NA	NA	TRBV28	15	CASSMNRDANEKLFF	TGTGCCAGCAGTATGAACCGGGACGCTAATGAAAAACTGTTTTTT
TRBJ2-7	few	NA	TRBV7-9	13	CASSVNGDYEQYF	TGTGCCAGCAGCGTAAATGGGGACTACGAGCAGTACTTC
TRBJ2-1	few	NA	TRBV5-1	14	CASSLWTFTGEQFF	TGCGCCAGCAGCTTGTGGACCTTCACCGGTGAGCAGTTCTTC
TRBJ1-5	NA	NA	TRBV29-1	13	CSVEEDSNQPQHF	TGCAGCGTTGAAGAGGACAGCAATCAGCCCCAGCATTTT
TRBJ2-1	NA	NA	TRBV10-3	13	CAISESLTNEQFF	TGTGCCATCAGTGAGTCTCTGACGAATGAGCAGTTCTTC
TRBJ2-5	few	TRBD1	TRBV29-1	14	CSVRGTGGQETQYF	TGCAGCGTTAGGGGGACAGGGGGCCAAGAGACCCAGTACTTC
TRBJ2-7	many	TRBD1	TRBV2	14	CASSRDRGSYEQYF	TGTGCCAGCAGCCGGGACAGGGGGTCCTACGAGCAGTACTTC
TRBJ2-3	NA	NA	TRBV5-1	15	CASSREQRVTDTQYF	TGCGCCAGCAGTCGGGAACAAAGAGTCACAGATACGCAGTATTTT